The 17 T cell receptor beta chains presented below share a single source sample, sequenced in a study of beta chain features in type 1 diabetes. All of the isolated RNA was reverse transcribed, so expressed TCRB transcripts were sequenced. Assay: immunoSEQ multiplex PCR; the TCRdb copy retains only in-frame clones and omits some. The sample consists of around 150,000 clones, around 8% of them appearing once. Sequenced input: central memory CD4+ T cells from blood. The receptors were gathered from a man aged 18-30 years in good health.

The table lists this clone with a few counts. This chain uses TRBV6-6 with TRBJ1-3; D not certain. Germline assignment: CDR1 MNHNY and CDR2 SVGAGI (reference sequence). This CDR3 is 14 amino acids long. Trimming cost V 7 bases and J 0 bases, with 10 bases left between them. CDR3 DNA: TGTGCCAGCACCTTAAGGAGCTCTGGAAACACCATATATTTT. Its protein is CASTLRSSGNTIYF.

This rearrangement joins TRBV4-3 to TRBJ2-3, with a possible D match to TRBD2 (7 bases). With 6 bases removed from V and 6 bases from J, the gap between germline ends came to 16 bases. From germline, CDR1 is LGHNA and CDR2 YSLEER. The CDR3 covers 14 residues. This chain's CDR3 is CASSTGGGSDTQYF. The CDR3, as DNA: TGCGCCAGCAGTACGGGCGGGGGCTCTGATACGCAGTATTTT.

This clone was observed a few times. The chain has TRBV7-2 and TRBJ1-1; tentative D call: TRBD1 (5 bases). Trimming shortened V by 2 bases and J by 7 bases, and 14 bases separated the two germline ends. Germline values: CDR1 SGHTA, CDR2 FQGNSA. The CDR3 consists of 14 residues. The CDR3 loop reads CASSLYLVDSEAFF. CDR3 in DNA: TGTGCCAGCAGCTTATATTTGGTTGACAGTGAAGCTTTCTTT.

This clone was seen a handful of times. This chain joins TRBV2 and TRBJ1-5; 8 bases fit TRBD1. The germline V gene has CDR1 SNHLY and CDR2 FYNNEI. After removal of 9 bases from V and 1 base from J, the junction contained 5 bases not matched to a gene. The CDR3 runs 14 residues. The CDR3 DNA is TGTGCCAGTAGGACAGGGCTGAGCAATCAGCCCCAGCATTTT. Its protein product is CASRTGLSNQPQHF.

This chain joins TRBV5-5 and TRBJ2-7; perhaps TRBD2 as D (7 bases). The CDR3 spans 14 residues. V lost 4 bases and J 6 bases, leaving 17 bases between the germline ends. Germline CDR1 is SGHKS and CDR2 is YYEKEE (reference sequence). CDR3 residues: CASSAGALPGEQYF. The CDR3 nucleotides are TGTGCCAGCAGCGCGGGGGCCCTACCTGGCGAGCAGTACTTC.

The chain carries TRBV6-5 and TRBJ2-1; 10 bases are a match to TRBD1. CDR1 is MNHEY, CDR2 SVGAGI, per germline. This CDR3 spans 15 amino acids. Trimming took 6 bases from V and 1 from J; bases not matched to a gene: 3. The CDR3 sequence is CASSRGQGSYNEQFF. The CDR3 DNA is TGTGCCAGCAGCCGGGGACAGGGGTCCTACAATGAGCAGTTCTTC.

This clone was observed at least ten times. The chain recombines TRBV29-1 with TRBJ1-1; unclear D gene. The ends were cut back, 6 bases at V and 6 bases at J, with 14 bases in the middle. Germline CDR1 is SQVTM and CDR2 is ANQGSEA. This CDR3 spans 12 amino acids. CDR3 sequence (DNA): TGCAGCGTAGAGGGCATAGGAGCTGAAGCTTTCTTT. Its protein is CSVEGIGAEAFF.

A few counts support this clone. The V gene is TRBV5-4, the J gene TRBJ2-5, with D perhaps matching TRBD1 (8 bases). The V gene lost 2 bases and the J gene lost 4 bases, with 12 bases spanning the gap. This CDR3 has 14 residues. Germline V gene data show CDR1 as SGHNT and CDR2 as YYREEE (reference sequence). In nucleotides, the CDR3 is TGTGCCAGCAGCTTACAGGGGGGGGTAGAGACCCAGTACTTC. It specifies CASSLQGGVETQYF.

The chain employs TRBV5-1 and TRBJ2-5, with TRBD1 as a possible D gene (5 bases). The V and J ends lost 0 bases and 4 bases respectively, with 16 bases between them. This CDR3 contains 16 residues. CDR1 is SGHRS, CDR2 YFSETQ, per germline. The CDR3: CASSLADRRGRETQYF. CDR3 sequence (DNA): TGCGCCAGCAGCTTGGCCGACAGAAGGGGTAGAGAGACCCAGTACTTC.

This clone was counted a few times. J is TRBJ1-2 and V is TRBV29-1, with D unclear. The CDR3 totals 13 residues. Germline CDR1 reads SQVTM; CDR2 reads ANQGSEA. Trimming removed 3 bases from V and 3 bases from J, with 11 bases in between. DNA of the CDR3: TGCAGCGTTGAGTGGCCGATTCACTATGGCTACACCTTC. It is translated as CSVEWPIHYGYTF.

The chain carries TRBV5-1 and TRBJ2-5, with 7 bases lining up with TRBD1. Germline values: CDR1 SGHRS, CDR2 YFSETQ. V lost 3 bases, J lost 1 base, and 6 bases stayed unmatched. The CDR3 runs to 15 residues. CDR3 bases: TGCGCCAGCAGCTCTCTGACAGGGCCCCAAGAGACCCAGTACTTC. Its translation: CASSSLTGPQETQYF.

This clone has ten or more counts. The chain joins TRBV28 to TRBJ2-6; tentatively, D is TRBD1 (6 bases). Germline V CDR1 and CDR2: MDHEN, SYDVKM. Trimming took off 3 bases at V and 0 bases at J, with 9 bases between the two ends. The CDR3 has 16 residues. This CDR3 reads CASSLTGDSGANVLTF. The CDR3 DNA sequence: TGTGCCAGCAGTTTGACAGGAGACTCTGGGGCCAACGTCCTGACTTTC. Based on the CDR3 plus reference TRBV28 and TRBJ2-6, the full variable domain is DVKVTQSSRYLVKRTGEKVFLECVQDMDHENMFWYRQDPGLGLRLIYFSYDVKMKEKGDIPEGYSVSREKKERFSLILESASTNQTSMYLCASSLTGDSGANVLTFGAGSRLTVL.

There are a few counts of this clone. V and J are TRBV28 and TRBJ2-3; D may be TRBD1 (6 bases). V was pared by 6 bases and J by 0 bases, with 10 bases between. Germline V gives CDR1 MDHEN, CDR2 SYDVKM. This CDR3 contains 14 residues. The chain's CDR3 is CASRQGPSTDTQYF. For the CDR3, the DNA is TGTGCCAGCAGACAGGGACCTAGCACAGATACGCAGTATTTT.

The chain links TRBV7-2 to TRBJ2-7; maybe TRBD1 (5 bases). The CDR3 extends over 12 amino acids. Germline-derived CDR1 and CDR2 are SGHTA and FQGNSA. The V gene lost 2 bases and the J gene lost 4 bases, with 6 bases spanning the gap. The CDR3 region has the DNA TGTGCCAGCAGCTTACAGGGTTACGAGCAGTACTTC. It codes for CASSLQGYEQYF.

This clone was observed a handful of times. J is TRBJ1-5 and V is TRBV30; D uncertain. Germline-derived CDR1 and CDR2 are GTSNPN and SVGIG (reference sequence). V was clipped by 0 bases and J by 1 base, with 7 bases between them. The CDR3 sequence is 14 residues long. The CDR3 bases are TGTGCCTGGAGTGTAATGGGCAGCAATCAGCCCCAGCATTTT. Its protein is CAWSVMGSNQPQHF.

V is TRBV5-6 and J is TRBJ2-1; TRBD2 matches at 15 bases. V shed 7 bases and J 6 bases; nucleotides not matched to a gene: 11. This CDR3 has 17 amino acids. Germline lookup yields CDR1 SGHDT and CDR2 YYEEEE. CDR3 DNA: TGTGCCAGCCAGTCGAGATTGGGACTAGCGGGAGGCAATGAGCAGTTCTTC. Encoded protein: CASQSRLGLAGGNEQFF.

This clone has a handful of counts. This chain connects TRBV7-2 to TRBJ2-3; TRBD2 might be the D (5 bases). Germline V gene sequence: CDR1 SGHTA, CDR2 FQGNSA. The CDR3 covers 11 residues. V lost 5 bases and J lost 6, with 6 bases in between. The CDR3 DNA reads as TGTGCCAGCAGCACGGGGGATACGCAGTATTTT. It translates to CASSTGDTQYF. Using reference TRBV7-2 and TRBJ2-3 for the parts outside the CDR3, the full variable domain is GAGVSQSPSNKVTEKGKDVELRCDPISGHTALYWYRQSLGQGLEFLIYFQGNSAPDKSGLPSDRFSAERTGGSVSTLTIQRTQQEDSAVYLCASSTGDTQYFGPGTRLTVL.